These 28 T cell receptor beta chains were all obtained from the same sample, sequenced in a study of cytomegalovirus exposure and HLA in healthy donors. The PCR had 60 Vbeta and 13 Jbeta primers. Measured with immunoSEQ multiplex PCR; TCRdb has only the in-frame clones, and not every one. The table lists some 130,000 clones, more than 7.5% of them singletons, with about 1.9% in the top ten. The sample comprised PBMCs. These receptors came from a man aged 50-59 years in good health and CMV-seronegative.

V and J are TRBV2 and TRBJ1-5; D is perhaps TRBD1 (5 bases). Per germline, CDR1 SNHLY and CDR2 FYNNEI. V lost 4 bases to trimming and J lost 4 bases, with 11 bases between them. The CDR3 loop spans 14 amino acids. The CDR3 coding sequence is TGTGCCAGCAGTGGCAGGGTGATGAATCAGCCCCAGCATTTT. Translation gives CASSGRVMNQPQHF.

The rearrangement links TRBV9 to TRBJ2-3, with unresolved D. This CDR3 comprises 16 residues. Germline V lookup: CDR1 SGDLS, CDR2 YYNGEE. V was trimmed by 0 bases and J by 0 bases, leaving 11 bases between them. CDR3 nucleotides: TGTGCCAGCAGCGTAGAGACACTTATTAGCACAGATACGCAGTATTTT. Protein sequence: CASSVETLISTDTQYF.

The chain uses TRBV11-3 and TRBJ2-2; D possibly corresponds to TRBD2 (6 bases). Germline V gene data show CDR1 as SGHNT and CDR2 as YENEEA. This CDR3 region has 14 residues. V was cut by 10 bases and J by 4 bases, with 16 bases left in between. This CDR3 reads CATRTLRGTGELFF. The CDR3 DNA reads TGTGCCACCAGAACGCTGCGGGGCACCGGGGAGCTGTTTTTT.

The sample holds a few counts of this clone. This chain connects TRBV6-4 to TRBJ2-3; 9 bases line up with TRBD2. This CDR3 spans 15 amino acids. Germline V gene data show CDR1 as MRHNA and CDR2 as SNTAGT. After removal of 0 bases from V and 2 bases from J, the junction contained 0 bases not matched to a gene. The CDR3 region has the DNA TGTGCCAGCAGTGACTCGGGACTAGCCACAGATACGCAGTATTTT. This sequence encodes CASSDSGLATDTQYF.

This clone was counted between two and nine times. The chain links TRBV9 to TRBJ2-1; D perhaps matches TRBD2 (6 bases). The length of the CDR3 is 14 residues. Germline values: CDR1 SGDLS, CDR2 YYNGEE. The V gene lost 4 bases and the J gene lost 6 bases, with 14 bases spanning the gap. The CDR3 region has the DNA TGTGCCAGCAGCCATCTCCAGGAGGGCAATGAGCAGTTCTTC. Encoded protein: CASSHLQEGNEQFF.

The chain links TRBV18 to TRBJ1-5; tentative D call: TRBD1 (5 bases). Trimming removed 6 bases at V and 0 bases at J, with 12 bases between. In germline, CDR1 is KGHSH, CDR2 LQKENI. The length of the CDR3 is 15 residues. This chain's CDR3 is CASSTGHHSNQPQHF. The CDR3 coding sequence is TGTGCCAGCTCGACTGGACACCATAGCAATCAGCCCCAGCATTTT.

V usage is TRBV28 and J usage is TRBJ2-4, with D perhaps matching TRBD2 (5 bases). CDR1 is MDHEN and CDR2 is SYDVKM in the germline V gene. V lost 10 bases and J 5 bases, leaving 15 bases between the germline ends. The CDR3 is 13 amino acids. CDR3 loop: CATSVAGQNIQYF. The CDR3 DNA reads as TGTGCCACCTCCGTGGCGGGCCAAAACATTCAGTACTTC.

Here the CDR3 reads CADRGLKRSTGELFF. The CDR3 coding sequence is TGTGCGGACAGAGGCCTAAAGCGGAGCACCGGGGAGCTGTTTTTT. The V call is TRBV6-4, the J call TRBJ2-2, with TRBD1 as a possible D gene (6 bases). Germline-derived CDR1 and CDR2 are MRHNA and SNTAGT. The CDR3 has 15 residues.

The V gene is TRBV7-3, the J gene TRBJ2-2; 8 nucleotides agree with TRBD1. Germline CDR1 SGHTA, CDR2 FQGTGA. The junction had 1 base not matched to a gene; V was cut back by 4 bases and J by 6 bases. The CDR3 is 13 amino acids. Here the CDR3 DNA reads TGTGCCAGCAGCTCCAGGGGGCCCGGGGAGCTGTTTTTT. This sequence encodes CASSSRGPGELFF. Based on the CDR3 plus reference TRBV7-3 and TRBJ2-2, the full variable domain is GAGVSQTPSNKVTEKGKYVELRCDPISGHTALYWYRQSLGQGPEFLIYFQGTGAADDSGLPNDRFFAVRPEGSVSTLKIQRTERGDSAVYLCASSSRGPGELFFGEGSRLTVL.

The CDR3 here is CASKPYRAFEETQYF. In DNA form, the CDR3 reads TGTGCCAGCAAGCCCTACAGGGCCTTCGAGGAGACCCAGTACTTC. This chain uses TRBV6-5 with TRBJ2-5; D perhaps matches TRBD1 (6 bases). Germline V gene lookup returns CDR1 MNHEY and CDR2 SVGAGI. This CDR3 has 15 amino acids. The V end was cut by 7 bases, the J end by 5 bases, with 20 bases between.

J is TRBJ1-5 and V is TRBV29-1; D gene uncertain. The CDR3 is 13 residues long. V lost 4 bases, J lost 2 bases, and 9 bases lay in between. Germline V CDR1 and CDR2: SQVTM, ANQGSEA. The chain's CDR3 is CSVGGDGNQPQHF. CDR3 nucleotides: TGCAGCGTTGGCGGGGATGGCAATCAGCCCCAGCATTTT.

This clone has a handful of counts. The gene calls are TRBV7-3 and TRBJ2-4, with a weak D call TRBD1 (6 bases). The CDR3 consists of 17 residues. Germline V gene data show CDR1 as SGHTA and CDR2 as FQGTGA. V was pared by 5 bases and J by 5 bases, with 22 bases between. The CDR3 DNA reads TGTGCCAGCAGCGGGCCACAGGGTAAGTTGTACGAAAACATTCAGTACTTC. It yields the protein CASSGPQGKLYENIQYF.

This clone was observed a handful of times. V usage is TRBV28 and J usage is TRBJ1-4; D unresolved. The V end lost 4 bases, the J end lost 7 bases, and 7 bases lay between the germline ends. CDR3 size: 12 residues. Germline V gene lookup returns CDR1 MDHEN and CDR2 SYDVKM. The CDR3 bases are TGTGCCAGCAGTTCTGTAGTTGAAAAACTGTTTTTT. This translates into CASSSVVEKLFF. The full variable domain, completed using reference TRBV28 and TRBJ1-4, is DVKVTQSSRYLVKRTGEKVFLECVQDMDHENMFWYRQDPGLGLRLIYFSYDVKMKEKGDIPEGYSVSREKKERFSLILESASTNQTSMYLCASSSVVEKLFFGSGTQLSVL.

The rearrangement joins TRBV29-1 to TRBJ2-1, with 7 bases aligning to TRBD1. V was clipped by 0 bases and J by 6 bases; unmatched bases: 5. This CDR3 is built from 14 residues. CDR1 and CDR2 (germline): SQVTM, ANQGSEA. This CDR3 is CSVEDNPGGNEQFF. The CDR3 DNA reads as TGCAGCGTTGAAGATAATCCAGGGGGCAATGAGCAGTTCTTC.

V is TRBV10-1 and J is TRBJ2-3; 7 nucleotides line up with TRBD1. The CDR3 is made up of 15 amino acids. CDR1 is WNHNN and CDR2 is SYGVQD in the germline V gene (reference sequence). Germline trimming cut 5 bases from V and 2 bases from J; bases unmatched to any gene: 7. This CDR3 is CASSRTGSSTDTQYF. DNA of the CDR3: TGCGCCAGCAGTCGGACAGGAAGCTCCACAGATACGCAGTATTTT.

There are a few counts of this clone. This chain joins TRBV14 and TRBJ1-1, with D tentatively TRBD1 (6 bases). V lost 8 bases to trimming and J lost 5 bases, with 21 bases between them. The CDR3 contains 15 residues. Germline-derived CDR1 and CDR2 are SGHDN and FVKESK. The CDR3 nucleotides read TGTGCCAGCCACTATCCCGGCAGGGGTGGTACTGAAGCTTTCTTT. Its protein product is CASHYPGRGGTEAFF.

V and J are TRBV5-4 and TRBJ2-7; D unresolved. Deletions cut 2 bases from V and 2 bases from J, with 8 bases between. CDR1 and CDR2 from the germline V gene are SGHNT and YYREEE (reference sequence). CDR3 length: 13 amino acids. Here the CDR3 DNA reads TGTGCCAGCAGCTTTGGGCAGCCCTACGAGCAGTACTTC. Translating gives CASSFGQPYEQYF.

This clone was recorded a few times. The rearrangement joins TRBV28 to TRBJ1-2; D might be TRBD1 (5 bases). Trimming pared 6 bases from V and 3 bases from J, leaving 11 bases between. CDR3 length: 13 residues. Germline values: CDR1 MDHEN, CDR2 SYDVKM. The CDR3 spells CASRETDDYGYTF. The CDR3 DNA is TGTGCCAGCAGGGAGACAGATGACTATGGCTACACCTTC.

This clone was detected only a few times. The J gene is TRBJ1-4, the V gene TRBV30; 10 positions agree with TRBD1. This CDR3 is built from 14 residues. Germline CDR1 and CDR2: GTSNPN and SVGIG (reference sequence). V dropped 1 base and J dropped 5; count of bases not matched to a gene: 1. CDR3 loop: CAWSETGGNEKLFF. The CDR3 DNA follows: TGTGCCTGGAGTGAGACAGGGGGCAATGAAAAACTGTTTTTT.

The rearrangement uses TRBV28 and TRBJ1-1; TRBD1 might be the D (5 bases). Trimming removed 10 bases at V and 0 bases at J, with 12 bases between. The CDR3 is 13 amino acids. Germline assignment: CDR1 MDHEN and CDR2 SYDVKM. CDR3 DNA: TGTGCCACCCGATTACAGGTGAACACTGAAGCTTTCTTT. Translating it yields CATRLQVNTEAFF. Looking up the rest from reference TRBV28 and TRBJ1-1 gives the full variable domain: DVKVTQSSRYLVKRTGEKVFLECVQDMDHENMFWYRQDPGLGLRLIYFSYDVKMKEKGDIPEGYSVSREKKERFSLILESASTNQTSMYLCATRLQVNTEAFFGQGTRLTVV.

The V and J genes are TRBV5-5 and TRBJ1-1; D is unclear. The V gene lost 4 bases and the J gene lost 1 base, with 17 bases spanning the gap. There are 16 residues in the CDR3. The germline V gene has CDR1 SGHKS and CDR2 YYEKEE (reference sequence). In DNA form, the CDR3 reads TGTGCCAGCAGCCCAAATCCCGCTGCAGGGAACACTGAAGCTTTCTTT. It is translated as CASSPNPAAGNTEAFF.

The V gene is TRBV5-1, the J gene TRBJ2-7; D is perhaps TRBD2 (7 bases). Looked up from germline, CDR1 is SGHRS and CDR2 is YFSETQ. CDR3 length: 17 residues. The germline V and J ends were trimmed by 0 bases and 4 bases, with 20 bases remaining between them. The CDR3 DNA reads as TGCGCCAGCAGCTTGGATCGGGGGGCGGTGTCGAATTACGAGCAGTACTTC. Protein product: CASSLDRGAVSNYEQYF.

This chain joins TRBV15 and TRBJ1-4, with D hard to call. The CDR3 is 14 residues long. Germline loops: CDR1 LNHNV, CDR2 YYDKDF (reference sequence). Deletions cut 1 base from V and 4 bases from J, with 7 bases between. CDR3 DNA: TGTGCCACCAGCAGAGCATCGGGTAATGAAAAACTGTTTTTT. Translated: CATSRASGNEKLFF.

The chain combines TRBV5-6 with TRBJ1-1; 7 bases agree with TRBD1. The germline V gene has CDR1 SGHDT and CDR2 YYEEEE. The CDR3 covers 18 residues. V was clipped by 0 bases and J by 0 bases; unmatched bases: 11. CDR3 sequence: CASSLAPGGRPMNTEAFF. CDR3 coding DNA: TGTGCCAGCAGCTTGGCCCCAGGGGGACGACCCATGAACACTGAAGCTTTCTTT.

The V gene is TRBV6-1, the J gene TRBJ2-5; 7 nucleotides line up with TRBD2. V lost 1 base to trimming and J lost 7 bases; unmatched junction nucleotides: 12. Germline V gene sequence: CDR1 MNHNS, CDR2 SASEGT. CDR3 length: 16 residues. CDR3 DNA: TGTGCCAGCAGTGAAGATTCTCTGGGCTGGGGGGGGACCCAGTACTTC. Translated, it gives CASSEDSLGWGGTQYF.

As for this clone: One end of the junction fails to match germline, which may point to a read error. The CDR3 loop is CASSEGRPTYEQYF. In DNA, the CDR3 is TGTGCTAGCAGCGAGGGTCGCCCGACCTACGAGCAGTACTTC. V usage is TRBV2 and J usage is TRBJ2-7, with D maybe TRBD2 (5 bases). The germline V gene encodes CDR1 SNHLY and CDR2 FYNNEI. This CDR3 is 14 amino acids long.

The rearrangement joins TRBV19 to TRBJ1-4, with 7 nucleotides matching TRBD1. V was pared by 4 bases and J by 5 bases, with 7 bases of the junction left unmatched. This CDR3 is 15 amino acids long. Germline CDR1 LNHDA, CDR2 SQIVND (reference sequence). The CDR3 sequence is CASSKGQVTNEKLFF. The CDR3 DNA reads TGTGCCAGTAGTAAAGGACAGGTGACGAATGAAAAACTGTTTTTT.

The chain uses TRBV19 and TRBJ2-2; D is ambiguous. Per the germline V gene, CDR1 is LNHDA and CDR2 is SQIVND (reference sequence). V was clipped by 5 bases and J by 4 bases, with 11 bases between them. This CDR3 has 14 residues. The DNA of the CDR3 is TGTGCCAGTAGTCTCCAGGTTACCACCGGGGAGCTGTTTTTT. Translated, it gives CASSLQVTTGELFF.